This TCR beta chain was obtained from a study of Ad26.COV2.S vaccination and SARS-CoV-2 variants. V gave up 0 bases and J gave up 7 bases, with 10 bases separating them. The CDR3 spans 13 residues. Germline V gives CDR1 MNHEY, CDR2 SVGEGT. Produced via immunoSEQ multiplex PCR; TCRdb's table is partial and in-frame only. Seen here are more than 400,000 clones, less than 95% observed once, and the top ten hold roughly 4%. The treatment here: over 15 received Ad26.COV2.S at low or high dose, single or two shots; several received placebo; per-sample allocation not given. Following the first vaccine or placebo injection, samples were taken on day 63.

The specimen was peripheral blood, collected in a trial of Ad26.COV2.S vaccine versus placebo. The gene calls are TRBV6-2 or TRBV6-3 and TRBJ2-7, with a tentative D call TRBD2 (6 bases). The sequence came from a person aged 18-65 years who received the Ad26.COV2.S COVID-19 vaccine or a placebo. The CDR3 region is CASSYSGGLEQYF. CDR3 nucleotide sequence: TGTGCCAGCAGTTACTCGGGGGGATTGGAGCAGTACTTC.